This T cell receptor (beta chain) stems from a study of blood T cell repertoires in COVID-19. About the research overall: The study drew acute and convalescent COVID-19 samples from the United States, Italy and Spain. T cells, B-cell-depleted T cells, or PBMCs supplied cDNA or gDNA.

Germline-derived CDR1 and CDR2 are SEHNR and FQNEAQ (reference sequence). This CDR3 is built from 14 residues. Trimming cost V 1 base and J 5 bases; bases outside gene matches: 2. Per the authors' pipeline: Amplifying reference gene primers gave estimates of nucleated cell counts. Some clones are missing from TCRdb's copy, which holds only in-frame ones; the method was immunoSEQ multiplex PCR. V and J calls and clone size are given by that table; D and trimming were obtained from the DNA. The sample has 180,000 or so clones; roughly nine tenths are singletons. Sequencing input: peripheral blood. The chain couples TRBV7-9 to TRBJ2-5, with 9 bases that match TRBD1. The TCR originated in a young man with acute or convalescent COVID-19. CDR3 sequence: CASSLVQGAETQYF. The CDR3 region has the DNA TGTGCCAGCAGCTTAGTACAGGGGGCCGAGACCCAGTACTTC.